The clone carrying this T cell receptor (beta chain) has only a few counts. Antigen specificity is unknown. Germline CDR1 SGHTA, CDR2 FQGNSA. With 5 bases removed from V and 5 bases from J, the gap between germline ends came to 16 bases. The CDR3 extends over 15 amino acids. The table came from immunoSEQ multiplex PCR; TCRdb's copy has only in-frame clones and leaves some out. The profile covers under 100,000 clones, with about 94% appearing a single time and roughly 0.17% taken by the ten largest. This sample is drawn from a study of graft-versus-host responses after intestinal transplantation. The receptor was derived from a human donor who was the organ donor for an intestinal transplant. The chain combines TRBV7-2 with TRBJ1-5; tentative D call: TRBD1 (6 bases). Source: unstimulated CD4+ T cells sorted from spleen or lymph node cells, taken before transplant. CDR3 residues: CASSPRGGFDQPQHF. As DNA, the CDR3 is TGTGCCAGCAGCCCAAGGGGGGGGTTCGATCAGCCCCAGCATTTT.